This is a list of T cell receptor beta chains from one sample in a study of blood T cell repertoires in COVID-19. The protocol was immunoSEQ multiplex PCR, while the TCRdb copy is restricted to in-frame clones and leaves out a portion. The table has about 24,000 clones, approximately 86% seen once; the top ten hold about 18%. The sample was peripheral blood. The receptors shown here come from a human donor with acute or convalescent COVID-19. The donor label of this sample is uncertain. Both conserved end residues are part of each CDR3. Fields, in order: clone size, D gene, V gene, J gene, CDR3 DNA, CDR3 protein. D genes are given only for firm matches. Rows give clone size only sometimes, using once, few, many, or a class for an expanded clone.

>NA|NA|TRBV12-2|TRBJ2-2
TGTGCAAGTCGCTCACTCACAGGATACACCGGGGAGCTGTTTTTT
CASRSLTGYTGELFF
>NA|NA|TRBV11-2|TRBJ1-3
TGTGCCAGCAGCTTAGAATTGGGCAGTCTGTCTGGAAACACCATATATTTT
CASSLELGSLSGNTIYF
>NA|TRBD2|TRBV11-3|TRBJ2-2
TGTGCCAGCAGCATTAGCGGGGGCGACACCGGGGAGCTGTTTTTT
CASSISGGDTGELFF
>NA|NA|TRBV21-1|TRBJ2-1
TGTGCCAGCCCAGACAGGGGATTACCGTCGCAGCAGTTCTTC
CASPDRGLPSQQFF
>NA|TRBD1|TRBV27|TRBJ1-5
TGTGCCAGCAGGCTACAGGGGAGAAATCAGCCCCAGCATTTT
CASRLQGRNQPQHF
>once|NA|TRBV11-1|TRBJ1-1
TGTGCCAGCAGCTTAGGTGGGCCAGGTGGCACTGAAGCTTTCTTT
CASSLGGPGGTEAFF
>NA|NA|TRBV6-4|TRBJ2-2
TGTGCCAGCAGTGACGACAGGGAGCTGTTTTTT
CASSDDRELFF
>NA|TRBD2|TRBV5-1|TRBJ2-1
TGCGCCAGCAGCTTGGGATCAGCGGGACCGCCTGGCAATGAGCAGTTCTTC
CASSLGSAGPPGNEQFF
>few|TRBD1|TRBV4-2|TRBJ1-1
TGTGCCAGCAGCGCCAGCGCAGGGGGCGAGGTGGCTTTCTTT
CASSASAGGEVAFF
>once|TRBD2|TRBV2|TRBJ2-5
TGTGCCAGCAGTGAAGGGGCGGGAGCTCGACAAGAGACCCAGTACTTC
CASSEGAGARQETQYF
>NA|NA|TRBV7-8|TRBJ1-4
TGTGCCAGCAGCTTAACAGAGAATAATGAAAAACTGTTTTTT
CASSLTENNEKLFF
>NA|NA|TRBV19|TRBJ1-5
TGTGCCAGTAGTATGCCGGCCAGGGGCAATCAGCCCCAGCATTTT
CASSMPARGNQPQHF
>NA|NA|TRBV25-1|TRBJ1-6
TGTGCCAGCAGTAGGGAAGGGGATAATTCACCCCTCCACTTT
CASSREGDNSPLHF
>NA|TRBD1|TRBV29-1|TRBJ2-3
TGCAGCGTAACCAGGGGGAAGGGATCAGATACGCAGTATTTT
CSVTRGKGSDTQYF
>NA|TRBD2|TRBV19|TRBJ2-3
TGTGCCAGTAGTATCTCGCATAGCGGGGGGGCCAGGGCAGATACGCAGTATTTT
CASSISHSGGARADTQYF
>NA|TRBD1|TRBV5-6|TRBJ2-3
TGTGCCAGCAGCACCGGGGACAGGGGCACAGATACGCAGTATTTT
CASSTGDRGTDTQYF
>once|NA|TRBV10-3|TRBJ2-7
TGTGCCATCAGTGCAGGGCCTATCTCTGACGAGCAGTACTTC
CAISAGPISDEQYF
>NA|NA|TRBV5-6|TRBJ1-6
TGTGCCAGCACAAGGCAGGGGCTTAATTCACCCCTCCACTTT
CASTRQGLNSPLHF